Each of the 17 T cell receptor beta chains below was sequenced from the same sample in a study of blood T cell repertoires in COVID-19. Data came from immunoSEQ multiplex PCR; TCRdb stores just in-frame clones and leaves some out. The table includes more than 200,000 clones, almost 90% detected once. Sequencing was done on a sample of peripheral blood. Every receptor here comes from a woman aged 55-75 years with acute or convalescent COVID-19.

This rearrangement joins TRBV5-4 to TRBJ2-2, with 15 bases that match TRBD2. CDR1 is SGHNT and CDR2 is YYREEE in the germline V gene (reference sequence). The V segment lost 4 bases and the J segment 7 bases; nucleotides outside the gene matches: 11. The CDR3 has 18 residues. The CDR3: CASSPAGLAGGRNGELFF. The CDR3 DNA reads as TGTGCCAGCAGCCCGGCGGGACTAGCGGGAGGACGTAACGGGGAGCTGTTTTTT.

Only one count was recorded for this clone. The genes are TRBV7-9 and TRBJ1-4; D perhaps matches TRBD1 (5 bases). V was shortened by 4 bases and J by 5 bases, with 11 bases between the two germline ends. The germline CDR1 and CDR2 sequences are SEHNR and FQNEAQ (reference sequence). There are 14 residues in the CDR3. CDR3 sequence (DNA): TGTGCCAGCAGCTCAGGGCCAGCGAATGAAAAACTGTTTTTT. This encodes CASSSGPANEKLFF.

A single count supports this clone. The gene calls are TRBV7-2 and TRBJ2-1; D perhaps matches TRBD2 (5 bases). This CDR3 comprises 15 residues. Germline V gives CDR1 SGHTA, CDR2 FQGNSA. The V end lost 3 bases, the J end lost 0 bases, and 9 bases lay between the germline ends. Here the CDR3 DNA reads TGTGCCAGCAGCTTCGGACGGGACTCCTACAATGAGCAGTTCTTC. Residues: CASSFGRDSYNEQFF.

This rearrangement joins TRBV3-1 (or the pseudogene TRBV3-2) to TRBJ1-2; D perhaps matches TRBD1 (5 bases). The CDR3 runs to 13 residues. Germline lookup yields CDR1 LGHDT and CDR2 YNNKEL (reference sequence). V was shortened by 1 base and J by 7 bases, with 10 bases between the two germline ends. This chain's CDR3 is CASSQGGEGGYTF. CDR3 DNA: TGTGCCAGCAGCCAAGGAGGGGAGGGTGGCTACACCTTC.

The count of this clone is one. The chain has TRBV4-1 and TRBJ1-1; 8 bases are a match to TRBD1. Per the germline V gene, CDR1 is MGHRA and CDR2 is YSYEKL. The V and J ends lost 3 bases and 1 base, in that order; junction bases with no gene match: 1. This CDR3 contains 14 residues. The CDR3 bases are TGCGCCAGCAGCCAGACAGGGGCGAACACTGAAGCTTTCTTT. Protein sequence: CASSQTGANTEAFF.

V is TRBV13 and J is TRBJ2-3; 11 bases fit TRBD2. J was trimmed by 1 base and V by 5 bases; bases with no gene match: 5. The germline gives CDR1 PRHDT, CDR2 FYEKMQ (reference sequence). The CDR3 consists of 16 residues. The CDR3 region has the DNA TGTGCCAGCAGCGACCCGGGACTAGCGGGCACAGATACGCAGTATTTT. As protein: CASSDPGLAGTDTQYF.

The gene calls are TRBV9 and TRBJ1-1; tentative D call: TRBD1 (6 bases). V lost 2 bases, J lost 6 bases, and 29 bases lay in between. The germline V gene has CDR1 SGDLS and CDR2 YYNGEE. The CDR3 extends over 19 amino acids. CDR3 nucleotide sequence: TGTGCCAGCAGCGTGATGGGGGCAGGGCGGTCGTCCCGCCGCCCTGAAGCTTTCTTT. It is translated as CASSVMGAGRSSRRPEAFF.

The J gene is TRBJ1-5, the V gene TRBV5-5, with 7 bases identical to TRBD1. The germline V gene encodes CDR1 SGHKS and CDR2 YYEKEE (reference sequence). The V gene end was trimmed by 4 bases and the J gene end by 0 bases; junction bases not matched to a gene: 10. The length of the CDR3 is 17 residues. In nucleotides, the CDR3 is TGTGCCAGCAGCGTGCGGGACAGCCGATATAGCAATCAGCCCCAGCATTTT. Translated, it gives CASSVRDSRYSNQPQHF.

This chain links TRBV18 with TRBJ1-2, with TRBD1 identical over 9 bases. V trimming: 0 bases; J trimming: 8 bases; junction bases outside the gene matches: 4. Germline values: CDR1 KGHSH, CDR2 LQKENI. The length of the CDR3 is 14 residues. The CDR3 loop is CASSPPTGGGGYTF. The CDR3 DNA sequence: TGTGCCAGCTCACCACCCACAGGGGGCGGGGGCTACACCTTC. Looking up the rest from reference TRBV18 and TRBJ1-2 gives the full variable domain: NAGVMQNPRHLVRRRGQEARLRCSPMKGHSHVYWYRQLPEEGLKFMVYLQKENIIDESGMPKERFSAEFPKEGPSILRIQQVVRGDSAAYFCASSPPTGGGGYTFGSGTRLTVV.

This clone was detected only once. This chain links TRBV28 with TRBJ2-7; 7 bases agree with TRBD2. This CDR3 contains 16 residues. The J segment lost 2 bases and the V segment lost 5 bases, leaving 12 bases of the junction unmatched. The germline V gene has CDR1 MDHEN and CDR2 SYDVKM. The CDR3 is CASSGEGGIGTYEQYF. The CDR3 DNA reads as TGTGCCAGCAGTGGGGAGGGCGGGATTGGAACCTACGAGCAGTACTTC.

A single count supports this clone. This chain joins TRBV7-9 and TRBJ2-3; TRBD2 might be the D (5 bases). The germline V and J ends were trimmed by 5 bases and 1 base, with 13 bases remaining between them. The CDR3 runs to 15 residues. The V gene's germline CDR1 is SEHNR and CDR2 FQNEAQ (reference sequence). As DNA, the CDR3 is TGTGCCAGCAGCCTTTATTCCGGGGGCACAGATACGCAGTATTTT. Its translation: CASSLYSGGTDTQYF.

The genes are TRBV9 and TRBJ2-1; 10 nucleotides agree with TRBD1. V shed 3 bases, J shed 7 bases, and the junction held 7 bases outside the gene matches. Germline V gives CDR1 SGDLS, CDR2 YYNGEE. This CDR3 comprises 15 residues. This CDR3 reads CASSGDRGFGNEQFF. DNA for the CDR3: TGTGCCAGCAGCGGGGACAGGGGATTTGGGAATGAGCAGTTCTTC.

V gene TRBV28 combines with J gene TRBJ1-5; D is possibly TRBD1 (5 bases). The length of the CDR3 is 13 residues. From germline, CDR1 is MDHEN and CDR2 SYDVKM. V lost 7 bases, J lost 2 bases, and 9 bases lay in between. The CDR3 region is CASMQGGNQPQHF. In DNA, the CDR3 is TGTGCCAGCATGCAGGGTGGCAATCAGCCCCAGCATTTT.

This rearrangement joins TRBV11-1 to TRBJ1-6, with D possibly matching TRBD1 (6 bases). The CDR3 is 14 amino acids. V lost 5 bases, J lost 4 bases, and 9 bases lay in between. Germline V CDR1 and CDR2: SGHAT, FQDESV (reference sequence). CDR3: CASSGDRYNSPLHF. The CDR3 DNA is TGTGCCAGCAGCGGCGACAGGTATAATTCACCCCTCCACTTT.

The rearrangement links TRBV7-9 to TRBJ1-1; D unclear. CDR1 and CDR2 (germline): SEHNR, FQNEAQ (reference sequence). Trimming left V 6 bases short and J 8 bases short, with 13 bases between. The CDR3 runs 12 residues. The CDR3 is CASRGLTVEAFF. The CDR3 DNA reads TGTGCCAGCAGGGGCCTCACTGTGGAAGCTTTCTTT.

V is TRBV28 and J is TRBJ1-1, with 8 bases aligning to TRBD1. V dropped 5 bases and J dropped 10; count of bases not matched to a gene: 6. The CDR3 loop spans 12 amino acids. Germline V CDR1 and CDR2: MDHEN, SYDVKM. CDR3 sequence (DNA): TGTGCCAGCAGTCAAAAAACAGGGGGAGCTTTCTTT. It encodes CASSQKTGGAFF.

This clone was counted once. The chain recombines TRBV5-1 with TRBJ2-7; a possible D gene is TRBD2 (5 bases). Germline CDR1 reads SGHRS; CDR2 reads YFSETQ. Trimming removed 4 bases from V and 8 bases from J, with 13 bases in between. The CDR3 is made up of 12 amino acids. This CDR3 reads CASSRPSSQQYF. The CDR3 region has the DNA TGCGCCAGCAGCCGACCTAGCTCGCAGCAGTACTTC.